Following are 16 T cell receptor beta chains from one sample sequenced in a study of T cells after yellow fever vaccination (dated by TCRdb to about 2019). The treatment or condition label, read with the paper, signifies: live attenuated yellow fever vaccine strain. The library was built by means of 5' RACE. Reads for this sample came from an Illumina HiSeq 2500. TCRdb reran the public reads through fastp at Q25 and MiXCR, keeping productive beta chains. Rows are unified per CDR3 protein, each entry keeping the most common DNA and genes. The sample profile shows a few hundred thousand distinct CDR3 sequences; 6.9% of them were found once. Approximately 0.87% of the sample is taken by the ten largest. The input for sequencing was CD4+ T cells sorted from PBMCs, taken 15 days after the yellow fever booster vaccination. The source of these receptors is a man aged 30 to 45 who received the YFV17D yellow fever vaccine.

The gene calls are TRBV20-1 and TRBJ2-1; maybe TRBD2 (6 bases). The CDR3 sequence is 15 residues long. The germline V gene encodes CDR1 DFQATT and CDR2 SNEGSKA (reference sequence). Trimming removed 3 bases at V and 2 bases at J, with 14 bases between. The CDR3 loop is CSASLRRGPYNEQFF. The CDR3, as DNA: TGCAGTGCTAGCTTGCGGCGGGGACCCTACAATGAGCAGTTCTTC.

This clonotype was seen a handful of times. This sequence joins TRBV12-3 or TRBV12-4 and TRBJ2-5; 9 bases are shared with TRBD1. The trim removed 3 bases at V and 5 bases at J, leaving 4 bases unmatched. CDR3 length equals 14 residues. The CDR3 here is CASSFATGGETQYF. The CDR3 DNA reads as TGTGCCAGCAGTTTCGCGACAGGGGGGGAGACCCAGTACTTC.

The sample holds many counts of this clonotype. This chain links TRBV7-2 with TRBJ2-3, with D tentatively TRBD2 (5 bases). The CDR3 is 16 residues long. Deletions cut 1 base from V and 8 bases from J, with 19 bases between. Looked up from germline, CDR1 is SGHTA and CDR2 is FQGNSA. CDR3 protein: CASSLDPTRARSTQYF. In nucleotides, the CDR3 is TGTGCCAGCAGCTTAGACCCAACTAGGGCCCGGAGTACGCAGTATTTT.

J is TRBJ2-2 and V is TRBV4-1; D is uncertain. V was shortened by 4 bases and J by 7 bases, with 13 bases between the two germline ends. This CDR3 is 14 amino acids long. Looked up from germline, CDR1 is MGHRA and CDR2 is YSYEKL. The CDR3 is CASSRVPTVGELFF. DNA of the CDR3: TGCGCCAGCAGCCGAGTCCCGACGGTCGGGGAGCTGTTTTTT.

This clonotype was found a few times. The gene calls are TRBV20-1 and TRBJ2-7; D may be TRBD2 (6 bases). Trimming removed 5 bases from V and 2 bases from J, with 22 bases in between. Germline values: CDR1 DFQATT, CDR2 SNEGSKA (reference sequence). The CDR3 is 16 amino acids. CDR3 residues: CSAPPPLAVGPYEQYF. The CDR3 DNA follows: TGCAGTGCTCCACCGCCTTTAGCGGTGGGACCCTACGAGCAGTACTTC.

This chain links TRBV29-1 with TRBJ1-2; D is ambiguous. Germline lookup yields CDR1 SQVTM and CDR2 ANQGSEA. The CDR3 extends over 12 amino acids. Trimming cost V 0 bases and J 5 bases, with 7 bases left between them. CDR3 in amino acids: CSVEEGGYGYTF. The CDR3 DNA reads as TGCAGCGTTGAAGAGGGCGGATATGGCTACACCTTC.

The gene calls are TRBV25-1 and TRBJ1-1; D gene unclear. CDR3 size: 13 residues. The V and J ends lost 3 bases and 3 bases respectively, with 8 bases between them. Germline V gene data show CDR1 as MGHDK and CDR2 as SYGVNS. For the CDR3, the DNA is TGTGCCAGCAGTGATTGGAGTTACACTGAAGCTTTCTTT. Its protein product is CASSDWSYTEAFF. The full variable domain, rest sourced from reference TRBV25-1 and TRBJ1-1, is EADIYQTPRYLVIGTGKKITLECSQTMGHDKMYWYQQDPGMELHLIHYSYGVNSTEKGDLSSESTVSRIRTEHFPLTLESARPSHTSQYLCASSDWSYTEAFFGQGTRLTVV.

Comments on this clonotype: At one boundary the junction diverges from the germline segment, which might be a read error. The CDR3 reads CARSLGGLQNEQYF. The CDR3 nucleotides read TGTGCCAGGAGTTTGGGGGGTCTTCAAAACGAGCAGTACTTC. V is TRBV12-3 or TRBV12-4 and J is TRBJ2-7, with D possibly matching TRBD2 (6 bases). CDR3 size: 14 residues.

The J gene is TRBJ2-1, the V gene TRBV6-5, with TRBD2 matching over 9 bases. The CDR3 is 17 residues long. V lost 3 bases to trimming and J lost 7 bases; unmatched junction nucleotides: 13. Per the germline V gene, CDR1 is MNHEY and CDR2 is SVGAGI. The CDR3 here is CASSYQTAGGPRNEQFF. The CDR3 DNA is TGTGCCAGCAGTTATCAAACGGCGGGAGGGCCGAGGAATGAGCAGTTCTTC.

This clonotype was detected many times. This chain connects TRBV6-1 to TRBJ1-1, with 10 bases matching TRBD1. Germline-derived CDR1 and CDR2 are MNHNS and SASEGT. Trimming cost V 4 bases and J 1 base; bases outside gene matches: 3. The CDR3 spans 15 residues. CDR3 residues: CASSGQGAGNTEAFF. The CDR3 DNA follows: TGTGCCAGCAGTGGACAGGGGGCTGGGAACACTGAAGCTTTCTTT.

This clonotype was seen repeatedly, ten times or more. This chain links TRBV5-5 with TRBJ2-5, with D possibly TRBD1 on 5 matching bases. CDR1 and CDR2 (germline): SGHKS, YYEKEE (reference sequence). The CDR3 has 15 residues. V lost 5 bases to trimming and J lost 3 bases, with 17 bases between them. In nucleotides, the CDR3 is TGTGCCAGCAGTTTTATTACAGGCCAGGAAGAGACCCAGTACTTC. Translating gives CASSFITGQEETQYF. Variable domain in full (rest from reference TRBV5-5 and TRBJ2-5): DAGVTQSPTHLIKTRGQQVTLRCSPISGHKSVSWYQQVLGQGPQFIFQYYEKEERGRGNFPDRFSARQFPNYSSELNVNALLLGDSALYLCASSFITGQEETQYFGPGTRLLVL.

This clonotype was seen at least ten times. This chain links TRBV7-2 with TRBJ2-2; 11 bases agree with TRBD2. V gave up 5 bases and J gave up 8 bases; unmatched junction bases: 10. The germline V gene has CDR1 SGHTA and CDR2 FQGNSA. This CDR3 comprises 16 residues. The CDR3 protein is CASSLHQTSGSGELFF. CDR3 DNA: TGTGCCAGCAGCCTACACCAAACTAGCGGGAGTGGGGAGCTGTTTTTT.

This clonotype was counted ten times or more. This CDR3 is CASSLGLAGGDEQFF. In nucleotides, the CDR3 is TGTGCCAGCAGCCTGGGACTAGCGGGAGGGGATGAGCAGTTCTTC. The chain recombines TRBV27 with TRBJ2-1; 16 bases agree with TRBD2. The CDR3 has 15 residues. V shed 6 bases, J shed 8 bases, and the junction held 4 bases outside the gene matches. The germline gives CDR1 MNHEY, CDR2 SMNVEV (reference sequence).

The J gene is TRBJ2-2, the V gene TRBV5-4; 14 nucleotides match TRBD2. Germline trimming cut 4 bases from V and 5 bases from J; bases unmatched to any gene: 7. Looked up from germline, CDR1 is SGHNT and CDR2 is YYREEE (reference sequence). The length of the CDR3 is 17 residues. The CDR3 region is CASSSPGLAGDTGELFF. The CDR3 coding sequence is TGTGCCAGCAGCAGTCCGGGACTAGCGGGAGATACCGGGGAGCTGTTTTTT.

This clonotype has more than one count but fewer than ten. The chain is built from TRBV20-1 and TRBJ2-7, with D perhaps matching TRBD1 (7 bases). Trimming took 6 bases from V and 7 from J, leaving 13 bases between them. The CDR3 spans 11 residues. The germline V gene encodes CDR1 DFQATT and CDR2 SNEGSKA (reference sequence). This chain's CDR3 is CSARQGGEQYF. The CDR3 nucleotides are TGCAGTGCGAGACAGGGAGGTGAGCAGTACTTC.

This clonotype appeared once. One end of the junction fails to match germline, which may point to a read error. V gene TRBV7-2 combines with J gene TRBJ2-7, with 9 positions matching TRBD2. This CDR3 contains 15 residues. The germline gives CDR1 SGHTA, CDR2 FQGNSA. The CDR3 is CASSATSGPFHERYF. The CDR3 DNA sequence: TGTGCCAGCAGCGCGACTAGCGGTCCCTTCCACGAGCGGTACTTC.